This T cell receptor (beta chain) was obtained from a study of PD-1 blockade in classical Hodgkin lymphoma. About the research overall: Nivolumab dosing for patients was 3 mg/kg, administered intravenously every 2 weeks.

General study findings and limits: Patients with a complete response exhibited baseline diversity comparable to newly diagnosed patients.

Trimming stripped 5 bases from V and 4 bases from J, with 11 bases between. This CDR3 region has 13 residues. Per germline, CDR1 SGHRS and CDR2 YFSETQ. Concerning this clone: Its antigen remains unknown.

Every patient had relapsed following autologous stem cell transplantation, and cohorts differed in brentuximab vedotin exposure. The protocol was immunoSEQ multiplex PCR, while the TCRdb copy is restricted to in-frame clones and leaves out a portion. The sample consists of approximately 20,000 clones, 80% of them appearing once. Here the sequenced sample was peripheral blood mononuclear cells (PBMCs), taken before the second cycle of nivolumab. The V and J genes are TRBV5-1 and TRBJ2-3; D call uncertain. The TCR was taken from a human donor with classical Hodgkin lymphoma. CDR3 in DNA: TGCGCCAGCAGACTTGGTAGGGCAGATACGCAGTATTTT. Protein product: CASRLGRADTQYF.